A selection of T cell receptor beta chains follows, all from one sample in a study of cytomegalovirus exposure and HLA in healthy donors. Sequenced by immunoSEQ multiplex PCR; TCRdb stores in-frame clones only, minus some. Found here are roughly 100,000 clones, approximately 86% of them singletons; the top ten hold 5% to 6.5%. Source material: PBMCs. All receptors derive from a man aged 18 to 29 in good health and CMV-seronegative. The CDR3 runs from the conserved cysteine through the conserved F or W. D genes are given only for firm matches. Size values are once, few and many counts, or a class for expanded clones, and some rows have none.

.,TRBV10-3,.,TRBJ2-3,TGTGCCATCAGAAAAGGACAGGGAGGGACAGATACGCAGTATTTT,CAIRKGQGGTDTQYF
once,TRBV5-1,.,TRBJ2-3,TGCGCCAGCAGCTTGGTAGGTCAGGCCACAGATACGCAGTATTTT,CASSLVGQATDTQYF
.,TRBV7-4,TRBD1,TRBJ1-1,TGTGCCAGCAGCTTAAGGGGGGTAAAGGGTAAACAGGGGCCCTTTATGAACACTGAAGCTTTCTTT,CASSLRGVKGKQGPFMNTEAFF
.,TRBV27,.,TRBJ2-3,TGTGCCAGCAGTTTATCGAGCCTAGCAACGCAGTATTTT,CASSLSSLATQYF
.,TRBV19,.,TRBJ1-2,TGTGCCAGTAGGGGAGGGGGCTACACCTTC,CASRGGGYTF
.,TRBV5-4,.,TRBJ1-1,TGTGCCAGCAGCCTATACCTGGAGTCCCACGGAGTTTTCTTT,CASSLYLESHGVFF
.,TRBV25-1,.,TRBJ2-2,TGTGCCAGCAGTGAATCTCTAGCGAGAAACACCGGGGAGCTGTTTTTT,CASSESLARNTGELFF
few,TRBV7-9,.,TRBJ1-2,TGTGCCAGCACCTGGACATTATCCGACTATGGCTACACCTTC,CASTWTLSDYGYTF
.,TRBV28,TRBD1,TRBJ1-2,TGTGCCAGCAGTACAGGGGGATCCGGCTATGGCTACACCTTC,CASSTGGSGYGYTF
.,TRBV4-3,TRBD2,TRBJ2-5,TGCGCCAGCAGCCAAGACCCGGGACTAGCGGGAGGAGAGACCCAGTACTTC,CASSQDPGLAGGETQYF
.,TRBV30,TRBD1,TRBJ2-7,TGTGCCTGGAGTGTCCAGGGGGCGCGGGAGCAGTACTTC,CAWSVQGAREQYF
.,TRBV28,.,TRBJ1-2,TGTGCCAGCAATCGCGGGAAAACAAACTATGGCTACACCTTC,CASNRGKTNYGYTF
once,TRBV5-1,TRBD2,TRBJ2-7,TGCGCCAGCAGCTCCTCCTTGGGACTAGCGGGGAACATCTACGAGCAGTACTTC,CASSSSLGLAGNIYEQYF
.,TRBV5-1,TRBD1,TRBJ2-5,TGCGCCAGCAGCCCTAGGACAGGGGAAGAGACCCAGTACTTC,CASSPRTGEETQYF
.,TRBV7-3,TRBD1,TRBJ2-7,TGTGCCAGCCGGGACAGGGGGCTGTACGAGCAGTACTTC,CASRDRGLYEQYF
.,TRBV5-1,TRBD2,TRBJ2-3,TGCGCCAGCAGCTCACCAAGCGGGAAGGGAAGGGATACGCAGTATTTT,CASSSPSGKGRDTQYF
.,TRBV7-2,.,TRBJ1-1,TGTGCCAGCAGCATACAGAAGAACACTGAAGCTTTCTTT,CASSIQKNTEAFF
.,TRBV19,TRBD2,TRBJ2-7,TGTGCCAGTAGTAGGTCTAGCGGGGGATACGAGCAGTACTTC,CASSRSSGGYEQYF
.,TRBV5-1,TRBD2,TRBJ2-7,TGCGCCAGCAGCTTGGGGCCAAGAAGCGGGAGTTACGAGCAGTACTTC,CASSLGPRSGSYEQYF
.,TRBV6-5,.,TRBJ2-7,TGTGCCAGCAGTTACTATCAGACAGGTCGGTCCGACTTC,CASSYYQTGRSDF
.,TRBV13,.,TRBJ1-3,TGTGCCAGCAGCTTGACTCGCTCTGGAAACACCATATATTTT,CASSLTRSGNTIYF
.,TRBV30,TRBD1,TRBJ2-7,TGTGCCTGGGGTGACAGGGGAGCGCGGGAGCAGTACTTC,CAWGDRGAREQYF
.,TRBV9,.,TRBJ1-2,TGTGCCAGCAGCCCCACTGGCGCCGCAGGGCCTTTTAATAGCTATGGCTACACCTTC,CASSPTGAAGPFNSYGYTF
.,TRBV2,.,TRBJ2-4,TGTGCCAGCAGTGCCCGCCTCCTTGCGGGAAACATTCAGTACTTC,CASSARLLAGNIQYF
.,TRBV7-9,TRBD1,TRBJ1-5,TGTGCCACCACAGGGGGAGCAGGTCAGCCCCAGCATTTT,CATTGGAGQPQHF
.,TRBV18,.,TRBJ2-2,TGTGCCAGCTCACCACTGAGCGCGGAGGGGGAGCTGTTTTTT,CASSPLSAEGELFF
.,TRBV6-4,.,TRBJ2-5,TGTGCCAGCAGTGAATATCCGGGGTTGGGCCAAGAGACCCAGTACTTC,CASSEYPGLGQETQYF
.,TRBV11-2,.,TRBJ2-7,TGTGCCAGCAGCTTTCTTAAATCGCCGGGGGCCTACGAGCAGTACTTC,CASSFLKSPGAYEQYF
.,TRBV4-3,TRBD1,TRBJ2-2,TGCGCCAGCAGCCCTGCCGGGACAGCGAACACCGGGGAGCTGTTTTTT,CASSPAGTANTGELFF
.,TRBV30,.,TRBJ1-2,TGTGCCTGGAGTGTACCTAGATTAAAGTTTAGCAATGGCTACACCTTC,CAWSVPRLKFSNGYTF
.,TRBV5-1,TRBD2,TRBJ2-5,TGCGCCAGCAGCCCAGGAACGGGGGGGAACCAAGAGACCCAGTACTTC,CASSPGTGGNQETQYF
.,TRBV7-2,.,TRBJ1-5,TGTGCCAGCAGCTATTCGGACAGTTCGAATCAGCCCCAGCATTTT,CASSYSDSSNQPQHF
.,TRBV6-6,TRBD1,TRBJ1-1,TGTGCCAGCAGTTCCAGGGGGACCATGAACACTGAAGCTTTCTTT,CASSSRGTMNTEAFF
.,TRBV7-2,TRBD2,TRBJ2-7,TGTGCCAGCAGCTTAGCACCTAGCGGGATTACCTACGAGCAGTACTTC,CASSLAPSGITYEQYF
once,TRBV6-1,TRBD1,TRBJ2-2,TGTGCCAGCAGAGAAACAGGGGCTACCGGGGAGCTGTTTTTT,CASRETGATGELFF
.,TRBV14,.,TRBJ2-3,TGTGCCAGCAGCCAGGGGAGGTCCTCCACAGATACGCAGTATTTT,CASSQGRSSTDTQYF
.,TRBV18,.,TRBJ1-5,TGTGCCAGCTCACCCGGGGTCGAGGGTCAGCCCCAGCATTTT,CASSPGVEGQPQHF
once,TRBV6-9,TRBD1,TRBJ1-1,TGTGCCAGCGGGGCACAGGGGGCGCCTACTGAAGCTTTCTTT,CASGAQGAPTEAFF
.,TRBV19,TRBD1,TRBJ1-5,TGTGCCAGAGTTACGGACAGGGGGAATCAGCCCCAGCATTTT,CARVTDRGNQPQHF
.,TRBV19,.,TRBJ1-5,TGTGCCAGTACTGGGAGGGGGGAGGGTAGCAATCAGCCCCAGCATTTT,CASTGRGEGSNQPQHF
few,TRBV4-3,TRBD2,TRBJ2-7,TGCGCCAGCAGCCAAGTAGGGAGCGGGAGCTCCTACGAGCAGTACTTC,CASSQVGSGSSYEQYF
.,TRBV6-5,.,TRBJ2-5,TGTGCCAGCAGTTACTCAGGGCAGGGACGGGGGGAGACCCAGTACTTC,CASSYSGQGRGETQYF
.,TRBV11-3,TRBD1,TRBJ1-2,TGTGCCAGCAGCTCCCGACAGGGAGAGGGATATGGCTACACCTTC,CASSSRQGEGYGYTF
once,TRBV6-4,.,TRBJ1-5,TGTGCCAGCAGTGAGTGGGGGGGCGCCGGTCAGCCCCAGCATTTT,CASSEWGGAGQPQHF
.,TRBV11-3,TRBD2,TRBJ2-1,TGTGCCAGCAGCCCTACCCGAGGGGCTAGCGGGGCAAATGAGCAGTTCTTC,CASSPTRGASGANEQFF
.,TRBV10-1,TRBD1,TRBJ2-7,TGCGCCAGCAGTGTTTACAGGGGGCGAGCGGGATCGCGTTACGAGCAGTACTTC,CASSVYRGRAGSRYEQYF
.,TRBV6-5,.,TRBJ1-5,TGTGCCAGCAGTTACCTCCGGGGGGGTCAGCCCCAGCATTTT,CASSYLRGGQPQHF
.,TRBV15,TRBD2,TRBJ2-1,TGTGCCACCAGCAGCACTAGCGGGCGGCGCAATGAGCAGTTCTTC,CATSSTSGRRNEQFF
few,TRBV6-1,TRBD1,TRBJ1-1,TGTGCCAGCAGGTCCGGGACAGGGGTGGACACTGAAGCTTTCTTT,CASRSGTGVDTEAFF
once,TRBV6-1,.,TRBJ2-5,TGTGCCAGCGCCATTTCGGGACTCCCGGAGACCCAGTACTTC,CASAISGLPETQYF
.,TRBV6-6,TRBD1,TRBJ2-3,TGTGCCAGCACATTAACAGGGGGCACGACAGATACGCAGTATTTT,CASTLTGGTTDTQYF
.,TRBV5-1,.,TRBJ2-7,TGCGCCAGCAGCCTCTCCACTGCACAGGGTACCTACGAGCAGTACTTC,CASSLSTAQGTYEQYF
.,TRBV7-3,TRBD1,TRBJ1-2,TGTGCCAGCAGTCCAGGACAGGGGGCTGTTGGCTACACCTTC,CASSPGQGAVGYTF
.,TRBV7-3,TRBD2,TRBJ2-3,TGTGCCAGCAGACCGGGCGGTTTCGGACTAGCAAAGGGAGATACGCAGTATTTT,CASRPGGFGLAKGDTQYF
.,TRBV19,.,TRBJ2-2,TGTGCCAGTAGTATACAGGGGGGGAACACCGGGGAGCTGTTTTTT,CASSIQGGNTGELFF
.,TRBV5-4,.,TRBJ1-3,TGTGCCAGCAGCTCACAGGGATCTGGAAACACCATATATTTT,CASSSQGSGNTIYF
.,TRBV6-4,.,TRBJ2-1,TGTGCCAGCAGCCCTACAGGGAACGGTGAGCAGTTCTTC,CASSPTGNGEQFF
.,TRBV7-9,TRBD2,TRBJ2-7,TGTGCCAGCAGCCTGGGGAATAGCGGGGTCTACGAGCAGTACTTC,CASSLGNSGVYEQYF
once,TRBV6-5,TRBD1,TRBJ1-2,TGTGCCAGCAGTGCCCCGACAGGGGCGAACTATGGCTACACCTTC,CASSAPTGANYGYTF
.,TRBV21-1,.,TRBJ2-5,TGTGCCAGCAGCAAACTGAGCCGTCAGGGGGAGACCCAGTACTTC,CASSKLSRQGETQYF